These 10 T cell receptor beta chains were all obtained from the same sample, sequenced in a study of blood T cell repertoires in COVID-19. Sequencing used immunoSEQ multiplex PCR; TCRdb keeps in-frame clones, though not all of them. The table has hundreds of thousands of clones, approximately 90% seen once. The source material was PBMCs or T cells enriched from blood (not recorded which). The receptors come from a woman between 50 and 59 years old who had recovered from COVID-19.

The chain combines TRBV28 with TRBJ2-7; 8 bases fit TRBD2. This CDR3 region has 15 residues. The germline V gene has CDR1 MDHEN and CDR2 SYDVKM. Trimming at V came to 7 bases and at J to 1 base, leaving 9 bases not matched to a gene. The CDR3 nucleotides read TGTGCCAGCACTCTAGCGGGTTCAGGGTCCTACGAGCAGTACTTC. Amino acid sequence: CASTLAGSGSYEQYF.

J is TRBJ1-4 and V is TRBV28; maybe TRBD1 (5 bases). The V gene lost 5 bases and the J gene lost 5 bases, with 15 bases spanning the gap. This CDR3 region has 15 residues. Germline V CDR1 and CDR2: MDHEN, SYDVKM. The CDR3 spells CASSPGGKANEKLFF. The CDR3 nucleotides read TGTGCCAGCAGTCCTGGGGGGAAGGCGAATGAAAAACTGTTTTTT.

V and J are TRBV2 and TRBJ1-1; D is undetermined. Per the germline V gene, CDR1 is SNHLY and CDR2 is FYNNEI. The CDR3 extends over 13 amino acids. V was clipped by 8 bases and J by 0 bases, with 10 bases between them. CDR3: CASRSSMNTEAFF. The CDR3 nucleotides read TGTGCCAGCCGGTCCTCAATGAACACTGAAGCTTTCTTT.

J is TRBJ2-7 and V is TRBV19; 7 bases are shared with TRBD1. The CDR3 contains 15 residues. Germline V gives CDR1 LNHDA, CDR2 SQIVND (reference sequence). Trimming took 5 bases from V and 0 from J; bases not matched to a gene: 7. The CDR3 region is CASSPPDRSSYEQYF. For the CDR3, the DNA is TGTGCCAGTAGTCCCCCGGACAGGAGCTCCTACGAGCAGTACTTC.

The gene calls are TRBV28 and TRBJ1-3, with D possibly TRBD1 on 5 matching bases. V was clipped by 3 bases and J by 3 bases, with 12 bases between them. The CDR3 is 15 residues long. Per germline, CDR1 MDHEN and CDR2 SYDVKM. The CDR3 coding sequence is TGTGCCAGCAGTTTTAGGTACCAGGGTGGAAACACCATATATTTT. This encodes CASSFRYQGGNTIYF.

The rearrangement joins TRBV9 to TRBJ2-6, with unresolved D. V lost 4 bases, J lost 1 base, and 12 bases lay in between. CDR3 length: 16 amino acids. Germline CDR1 and CDR2: SGDLS and YYNGEE. CDR3 bases: TGTGCCAGCAGCCCCAATTTCCGGTCTGGGGCCAACGTCCTGACTTTC. It specifies CASSPNFRSGANVLTF.

The J gene is TRBJ1-2, the V gene TRBV27, with 8 bases matching TRBD1. J was trimmed by 6 bases and V by 2 bases; bases with no gene match: 5. This CDR3 spans 14 amino acids. Germline CDR1 MNHEY, CDR2 SMNVEV (reference sequence). The CDR3 is CASSLGQGENGYTF. The CDR3 DNA sequence: TGTGCCAGCAGTTTAGGACAGGGTGAGAATGGCTACACCTTC.

The rearrangement links TRBV28 to TRBJ2-7; TRBD1 aligns across 10 bases. V was clipped by 3 bases and J by 7 bases; unmatched bases: 12. The CDR3 extends over 16 amino acids. CDR1 and CDR2 (germline): MDHEN, SYDVKM. The CDR3 region is CASSLLPGQGSPEQYF. The CDR3 DNA reads TGTGCCAGCAGTTTGCTCCCGGGACAGGGGTCCCCTGAGCAGTACTTC. Complete variable domain (other parts from reference TRBV28 and TRBJ2-7): DVKVTQSSRYLVKRTGEKVFLECVQDMDHENMFWYRQDPGLGLRLIYFSYDVKMKEKGDIPEGYSVSREKKERFSLILESASTNQTSMYLCASSLLPGQGSPEQYFGPGTRLTVT.

Here the CDR3 reads CASSQRREGQLNEKLFF. The CDR3 nucleotides read TGTGCCAGCAGCCAACGACGGGAAGGCCAATTAAATGAAAAACTGTTTTTT. J is TRBJ1-4 and V is TRBV3-1 (or the pseudogene TRBV3-2); the D is unclear. V was shortened by 2 bases and J by 5 bases, with 18 bases between the two germline ends. Germline V CDR1 and CDR2: LGHDT, YNNKEL (reference sequence). This CDR3 has 17 residues.

The genes are TRBV29-1 and TRBJ1-2, with 8 bases identical to TRBD1. The V gene's germline CDR1 is SQVTM and CDR2 ANQGSEA. The CDR3 length is 12 residues. V was pared by 6 bases and J by 8 bases, with 8 bases of the junction left unmatched. This CDR3 is CSVEAGGGGYTF. CDR3 nucleotide sequence: TGCAGCGTAGAGGCAGGGGGCGGGGGCTACACCTTC.